This is a list of T cell receptor beta chains from one sample in a study of blood T cells in healthy people across ages. TCRdb re-derived calls from the 5' RACE reads in MiXCR, one entry per CDR3 protein. The data show hundreds of thousands of distinct CDR3 sequences, roughly 50% seen once. Sequencing was done on a sample of blood. The receptors were gathered from a man in his forties in good health. Each CDR3 is given with its conserved first and last residue. The order of the fields is CDR3 protein, CDR3 DNA, V gene, CDR3 length, D gene, clone size, J gene. D genes are given only for firm matches. The size entry is marked missing in some rows and otherwise reads once, few, many or a size class.

CDR3aa: CASSHAGGNQPQHF
CDR3nt: TGTGCCAGCAGCCATGCAGGGGGAAATCAGCCCCAGCATTTT
v_gene: TRBV3-1
len: 14
d_gene: TRBD1
abundance: NA
j_gene: TRBJ1-5

CDR3aa: CASSQVWDTHGNEQFF
CDR3nt: TGTGCCAGCAGCCAAGTATGGGACACCCACGGCAATGAGCAGTTCTTC
v_gene: TRBV3-1
len: 16
d_gene: NA
abundance: few
j_gene: TRBJ2-1

CDR3aa: CASSPDPYEQYF
CDR3nt: TGTGCCAGCAGCCCTGATCCCTACGAGCAGTACTTC
v_gene: TRBV7-9
len: 12
d_gene: NA
abundance: many
j_gene: TRBJ2-7

CDR3aa: CAISEPQGGTGEQFF
CDR3nt: TGTGCCATCAGTGAGCCGCAGGGGGGCACCGGGGAGCAGTTTTTT
v_gene: TRBV10-3
len: 15
d_gene: NA
abundance: NA
j_gene: TRBJ2-2

CDR3aa: CASSLVPSGGRETQYF
CDR3nt: TGCGCCAGCAGCTTGGTCCCTAGCGGGGGTCGGGAGACCCAGTACTTC
v_gene: TRBV5-1
len: 16
d_gene: TRBD2
abundance: NA
j_gene: TRBJ2-5

CDR3aa: CASSLTREADTQYF
CDR3nt: TGTGCCAGCAGCTTGACCCGGGAGGCAGATACGCAGTATTTT
v_gene: TRBV7-3
len: 14
d_gene: TRBD2
abundance: NA
j_gene: TRBJ2-3

CDR3aa: CSAIRTPGGHEQYF
CDR3nt: TGCAGTGCTATTAGGACACCCGGGGGGCACGAGCAGTACTTC
v_gene: TRBV20-1
len: 14
d_gene: NA
abundance: NA
j_gene: TRBJ2-7

CDR3aa: CASSEANPAGTDTQYF
CDR3nt: TGTGCCAGCAGTGAAGCGAACCCGGCGGGCACAGATACGCAGTATTTT
v_gene: TRBV2
len: 16
d_gene: NA
abundance: NA
j_gene: TRBJ2-3

CDR3aa: CASSEPALAKNIQYF
CDR3nt: TGTGCCAGCAGTGAACCTGCGCTAGCCAAAAACATTCAGTACTTC
v_gene: TRBV2
len: 15
d_gene: NA
abundance: few
j_gene: TRBJ2-4

CDR3aa: CASSTRGRREGIYNEQFF
CDR3nt: TGTGCCAGCAGCACCCGAGGCCGGCGGGAGGGGATCTACAATGAGCAGTTCTTC
v_gene: TRBV7-8
len: 18
d_gene: TRBD2
abundance: NA
j_gene: TRBJ2-1

CDR3aa: CASSTDKAGVGYNEQYF
CDR3nt: TGCGCCAGCAGCACCGACAAAGCGGGAGTAGGGTACAATGAGCAGTACTTC
v_gene: TRBV4-1
len: 17
d_gene: TRBD2
abundance: NA
j_gene: TRBJ2-5

CDR3aa: CASSYSTSNSPLHF
CDR3nt: TGTGCCAGCAGTTACTCGACGTCAAATTCACCCCTCCACTTT
v_gene: TRBV6-2/TRBV6-3
len: 14
d_gene: NA
abundance: NA
j_gene: TRBJ1-6

CDR3aa: CASSLGGGTETQYF
CDR3nt: TGTGCCAGCAGCTTAGGCGGGGGGACAGAGACCCAGTACTTC
v_gene: TRBV5-1
len: 14
d_gene: TRBD2
abundance: NA
j_gene: TRBJ2-5

CDR3aa: CASSLIGVSPLHF
CDR3nt: TGTGCCAGCAGTTTAATTGGAGTTTCACCCCTCCACTTT
v_gene: TRBV27
len: 13
d_gene: NA
abundance: few
j_gene: TRBJ1-6

CDR3aa: CASSLAWDTSYEQYF
CDR3nt: TGTGCCAGCAGCTTAGCTTGGGACACTTCCTACGAGCAGTACTTC
v_gene: TRBV7-2
len: 15
d_gene: NA
abundance: NA
j_gene: TRBJ2-7